The clone carrying this TCR beta chain occurred many times. This could be a read error, since a much larger clone is one nucleotide away. Next came a second PCR, run for about 7 to 12 cycles, which used a sample-barcoded 5' primer along with a J-beta primer mix. No fewer than 3 million CDR3-containing paired-end reads came from each sample. Using its own MiXCR run on the 5' RACE reads, TCRdb lists one record per CDR3 protein. This repertoire shows approximately 730,000 distinct CDR3 sequences, roughly 44% found once; its top ten account for around a fifth. The source of the sample is a study of blood T cells in healthy people across ages. Per individual sample, total RNA of at least 5 micrograms was extracted. In germline, CDR1 is SQVTM, CDR2 ANQGSEA. The CDR3 is made up of 11 amino acids. Trimming left V 7 bases short and J 6 bases short, with 13 bases between.

Sample: blood. V gene TRBV29-1 combines with J gene TRBJ2-7; D might be TRBD1 (6 bases). This TCR came from a woman aged 60-75 years in good health. CDR3 protein: CSGSQGSEQYF. The CDR3 region has the DNA TGCAGCGGGTCACAGGGCAGCGAGCAGTACTTC.